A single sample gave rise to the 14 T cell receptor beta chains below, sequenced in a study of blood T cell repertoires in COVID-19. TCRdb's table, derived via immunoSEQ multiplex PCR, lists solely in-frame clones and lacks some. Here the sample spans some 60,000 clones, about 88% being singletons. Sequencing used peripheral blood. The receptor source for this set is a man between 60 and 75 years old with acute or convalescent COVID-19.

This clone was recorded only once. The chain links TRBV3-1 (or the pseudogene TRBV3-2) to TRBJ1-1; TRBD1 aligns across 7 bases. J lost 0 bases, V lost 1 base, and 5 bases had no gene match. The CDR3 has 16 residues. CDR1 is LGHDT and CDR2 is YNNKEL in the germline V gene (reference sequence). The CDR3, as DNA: TGTGCCAGCAGCCAAGTAGCAGGGGGGTTGAACACTGAAGCTTTCTTT. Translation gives CASSQVAGGLNTEAFF.

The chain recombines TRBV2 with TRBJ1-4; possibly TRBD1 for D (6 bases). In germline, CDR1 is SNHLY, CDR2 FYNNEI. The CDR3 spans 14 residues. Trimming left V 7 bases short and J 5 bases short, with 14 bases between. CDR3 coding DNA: TGTGCCAGCAATATACAGGGCGCAAATGAAAAACTGTTTTTT. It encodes CASNIQGANEKLFF.

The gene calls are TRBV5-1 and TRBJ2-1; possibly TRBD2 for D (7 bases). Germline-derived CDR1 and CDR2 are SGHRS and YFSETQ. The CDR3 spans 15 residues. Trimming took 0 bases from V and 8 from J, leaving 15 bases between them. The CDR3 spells CASSLGGGGAYEQFF. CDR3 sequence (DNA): TGCGCCAGCAGCTTGGGGGGAGGGGGGGCCTATGAGCAGTTCTTC. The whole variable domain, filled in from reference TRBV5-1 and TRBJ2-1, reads KAGVTQTPRYLIKTRGQQVTLSCSPISGHRSVSWYQQTPGQGLQFLFEYFSETQRNKGNFPGRFSGRQFSNSRSEMNVSTLELGDSALYLCASSLGGGGAYEQFFGPGTRLTVL.

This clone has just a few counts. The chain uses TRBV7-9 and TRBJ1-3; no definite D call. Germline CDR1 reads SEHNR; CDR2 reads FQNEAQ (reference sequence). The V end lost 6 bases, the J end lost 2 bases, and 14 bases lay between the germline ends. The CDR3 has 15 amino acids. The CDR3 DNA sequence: TGTGCCAGCAGGCCTCGAAGTGGCCCTGGAAACACCATATATTTT. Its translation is CASRPRSGPGNTIYF.

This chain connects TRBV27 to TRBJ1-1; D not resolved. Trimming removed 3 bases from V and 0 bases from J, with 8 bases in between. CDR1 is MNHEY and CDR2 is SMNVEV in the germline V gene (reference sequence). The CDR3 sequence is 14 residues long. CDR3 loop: CASSLGAMNTEAFF. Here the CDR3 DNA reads TGTGCCAGCAGTTTGGGCGCCATGAACACTGAAGCTTTCTTT.

The CDR3 bases are TGCGCCAGCAGCCAAGATCGCCAGGCCGGCGAGACCCAGTACTTC. It is translated as CASSQDRQAGETQYF. J is TRBJ2-5 and V is TRBV4-1; D is unresolved. Trimming left V 0 bases short and J 5 bases short, with 13 bases between. CDR3 length: 15 residues. CDR1 MGHRA and CDR2 YSYEKL come from the germline V gene.

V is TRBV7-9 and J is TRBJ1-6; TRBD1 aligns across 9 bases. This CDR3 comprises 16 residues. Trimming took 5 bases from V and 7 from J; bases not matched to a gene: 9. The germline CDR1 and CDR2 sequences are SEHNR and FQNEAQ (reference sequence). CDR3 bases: TGTGCCAGCAGCAAAAGGACAGGGGATGGGAATTCACCCCTCCACTTT. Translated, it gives CASSKRTGDGNSPLHF. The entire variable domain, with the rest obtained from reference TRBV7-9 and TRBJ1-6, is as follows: DTGVSQNPRHKITKRGQNVTFRCDPISEHNRLYWYRQTLGQGPEFLTYFQNEAQLEKSRLLSDRFSAERPKGSFSTLEIQRTEQGDSAMYLCASSKRTGDGNSPLHFGNGTRLTVT.

CDR3 bases: TGTGCCAGCTCACGTCAAGAAGGGGGAAACATTCAGTACTTC. It encodes CASSRQEGGNIQYF. The chain combines TRBV18 with TRBJ2-4, with a weak D call TRBD1 (6 bases). The CDR3 contains 14 residues. The germline V gene encodes CDR1 KGHSH and CDR2 LQKENI. Trimming stripped 4 bases from V and 6 bases from J, with 13 bases between.

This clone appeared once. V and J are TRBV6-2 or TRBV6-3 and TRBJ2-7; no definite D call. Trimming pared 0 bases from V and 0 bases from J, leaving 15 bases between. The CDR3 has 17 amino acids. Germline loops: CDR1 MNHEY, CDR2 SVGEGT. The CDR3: CASSYSLRGSYSYEQYF. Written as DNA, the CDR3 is TGTGCCAGCAGTTACTCCCTCCGCGGATCTTACTCCTACGAGCAGTACTTC.

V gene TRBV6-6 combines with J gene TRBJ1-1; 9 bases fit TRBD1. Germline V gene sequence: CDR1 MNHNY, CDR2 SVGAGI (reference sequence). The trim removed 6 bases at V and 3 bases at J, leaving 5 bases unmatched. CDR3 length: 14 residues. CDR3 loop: CASSAGQGHTEAFF. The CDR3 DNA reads TGTGCCAGCAGCGCGGGACAGGGTCACACTGAAGCTTTCTTT.

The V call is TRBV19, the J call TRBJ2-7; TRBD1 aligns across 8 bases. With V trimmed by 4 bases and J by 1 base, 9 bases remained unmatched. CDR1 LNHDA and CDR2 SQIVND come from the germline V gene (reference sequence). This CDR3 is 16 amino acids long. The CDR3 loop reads CASSTPDRASSYEQYF. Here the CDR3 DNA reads TGTGCCAGTAGTACCCCGGACAGGGCGTCGTCCTACGAGCAGTACTTC.

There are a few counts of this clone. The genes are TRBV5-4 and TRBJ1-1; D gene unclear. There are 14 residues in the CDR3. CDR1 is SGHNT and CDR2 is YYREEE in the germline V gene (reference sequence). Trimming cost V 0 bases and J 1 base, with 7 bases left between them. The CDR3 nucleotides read TGTGCCAGCAGCTTGGCCCTAGAGAACACTGAAGCTTTCTTT. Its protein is CASSLALENTEAFF.

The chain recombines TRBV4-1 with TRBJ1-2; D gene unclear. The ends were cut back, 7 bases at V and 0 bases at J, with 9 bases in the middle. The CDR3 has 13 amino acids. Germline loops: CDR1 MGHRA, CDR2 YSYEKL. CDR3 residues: CASNSGANYGYTF. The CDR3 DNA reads TGCGCCAGCAACAGCGGAGCTAACTATGGCTACACCTTC.

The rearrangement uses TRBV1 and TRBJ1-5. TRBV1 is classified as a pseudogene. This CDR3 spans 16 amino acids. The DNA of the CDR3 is TGCACCAGCAGCCAACAAAGGGGGGGACCAAATCAGCCCCAGCATTTT. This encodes CTSSQQRGGPNQPQHF.